This T cell receptor beta chain originates from a study of T-cell reconstitution after alpha-beta-depleted transplantation in children. CDR1 and CDR2 (germline): SGHTS, YDEGEE. Losses at the gene ends were 4 bases for V and 7 bases for J; bases not matched to a gene: 11. The CDR3 extends over 15 amino acids. The authors prepared the TCRbeta library with unique molecular identifiers. TCRdb independently ran MiXCR on the PCR reads; one entry per CDR3 protein. The sample lists 420,000 or so distinct CDR3 sequences; approximately 11% were seen once. The sample holds a few counts of this clonotype. The sequences come from PBMCs from the stem cell graft donor, collected from the stem cell graft. The clonotype comes from a human donor who donated a stem cell graft to a child with acute myeloid leukemia. This chain connects TRBV5-8 to TRBJ2-7, with 10 bases matching TRBD1. CDR3 in DNA: TGTGCCAGCAGCACCGACAGGGGGCGTGGAAAAGAGCAGTACTTC. It codes for CASSTDRGRGKEQYF.